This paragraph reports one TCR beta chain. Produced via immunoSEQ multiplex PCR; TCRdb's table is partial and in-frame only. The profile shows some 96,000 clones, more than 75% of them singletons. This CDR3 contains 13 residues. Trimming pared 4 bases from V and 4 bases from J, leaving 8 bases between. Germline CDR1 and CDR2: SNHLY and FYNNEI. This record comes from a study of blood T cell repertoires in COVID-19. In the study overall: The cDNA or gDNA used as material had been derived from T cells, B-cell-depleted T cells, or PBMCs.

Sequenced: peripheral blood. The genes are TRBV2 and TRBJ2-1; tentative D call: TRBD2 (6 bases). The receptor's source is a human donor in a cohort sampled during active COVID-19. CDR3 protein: CASSAGTYNEQFF. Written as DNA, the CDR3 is TGTGCCAGCAGTGCCGGGACTTACAATGAGCAGTTCTTC.